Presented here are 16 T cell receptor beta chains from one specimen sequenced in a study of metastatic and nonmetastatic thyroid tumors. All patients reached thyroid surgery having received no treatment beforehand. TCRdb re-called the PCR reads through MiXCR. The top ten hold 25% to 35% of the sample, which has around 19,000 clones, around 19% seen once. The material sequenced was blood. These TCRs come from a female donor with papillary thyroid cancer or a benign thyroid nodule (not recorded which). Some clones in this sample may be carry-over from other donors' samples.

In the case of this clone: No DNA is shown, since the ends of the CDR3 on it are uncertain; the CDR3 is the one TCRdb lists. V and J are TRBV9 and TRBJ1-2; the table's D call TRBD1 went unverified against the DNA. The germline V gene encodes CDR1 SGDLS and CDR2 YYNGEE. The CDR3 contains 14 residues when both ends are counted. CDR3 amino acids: CASSVGQVARGSTF.

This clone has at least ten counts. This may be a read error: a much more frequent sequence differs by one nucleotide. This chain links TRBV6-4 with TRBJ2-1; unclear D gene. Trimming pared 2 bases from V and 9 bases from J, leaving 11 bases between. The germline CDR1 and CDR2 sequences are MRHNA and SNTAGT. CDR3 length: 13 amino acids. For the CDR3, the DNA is TGTGCCAGCAGTGACAGCCCGCACCGTGAGCAGTTCTTC. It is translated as CASSDSPHREQFF.

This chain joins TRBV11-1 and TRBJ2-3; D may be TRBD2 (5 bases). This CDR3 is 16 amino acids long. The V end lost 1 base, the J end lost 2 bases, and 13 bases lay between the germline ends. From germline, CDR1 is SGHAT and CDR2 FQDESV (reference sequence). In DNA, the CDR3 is TGTGCCAGCAGCTTAGTGGCGGGTCTGGACACAGATACGCAGTATTTT. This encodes CASSLVAGLDTDTQYF.

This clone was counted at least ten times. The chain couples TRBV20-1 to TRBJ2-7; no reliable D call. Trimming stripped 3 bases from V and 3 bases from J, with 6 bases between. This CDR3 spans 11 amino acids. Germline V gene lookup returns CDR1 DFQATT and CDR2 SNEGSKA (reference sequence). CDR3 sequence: CSASLGYEQYF. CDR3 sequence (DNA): TGCAGTGCTAGTTTGGGCTACGAGCAGTACTTC.

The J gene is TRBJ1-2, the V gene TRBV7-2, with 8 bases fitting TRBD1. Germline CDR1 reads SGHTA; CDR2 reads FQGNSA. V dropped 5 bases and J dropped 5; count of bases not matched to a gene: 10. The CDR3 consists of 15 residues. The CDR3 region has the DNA TGTGCCAGCAGCCCGGACCAGGGGGCTTGGTATGGCTACACCTTC. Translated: CASSPDQGAWYGYTF.

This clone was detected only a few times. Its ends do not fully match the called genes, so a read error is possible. In nucleotides, the CDR3 is TGTGCCATCAGTACCAGGGTTCACGAGCAATACTTC. Amino acids: CAISTRVHEQYF. This sequence joins TRBV28 and TRBJ2-7; possibly TRBD1 for D (5 bases). The CDR3 sequence is 12 residues long. Germline V gene data show CDR1 as MDHEN and CDR2 as SYDVKM.

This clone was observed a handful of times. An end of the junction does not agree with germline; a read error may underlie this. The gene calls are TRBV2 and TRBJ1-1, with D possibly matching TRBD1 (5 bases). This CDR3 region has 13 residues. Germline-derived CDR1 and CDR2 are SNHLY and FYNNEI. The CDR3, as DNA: TGTGCCAGCAGACTACAGGTGAACACTGAAGATTTCTTT. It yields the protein CASRLQVNTEDFF.

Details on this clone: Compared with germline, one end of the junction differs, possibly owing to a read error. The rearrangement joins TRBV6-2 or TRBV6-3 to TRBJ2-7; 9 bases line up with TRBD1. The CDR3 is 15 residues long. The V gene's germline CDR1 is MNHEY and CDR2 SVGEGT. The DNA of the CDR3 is TGTGCCAGCAGGGGACTGGGACAGGGTTCCTCCGAGCCGTACTTC. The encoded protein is CASRGLGQGSSEPYF.

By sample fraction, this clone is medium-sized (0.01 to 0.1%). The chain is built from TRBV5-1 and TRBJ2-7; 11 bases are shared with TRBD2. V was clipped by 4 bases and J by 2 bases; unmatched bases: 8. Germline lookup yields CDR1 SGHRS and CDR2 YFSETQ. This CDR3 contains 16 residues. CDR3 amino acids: CASSDTYSGRAYEQYF. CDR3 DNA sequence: TGCGCCAGCAGCGATACCTATAGCGGGAGGGCCTACGAGCAGTACTTC. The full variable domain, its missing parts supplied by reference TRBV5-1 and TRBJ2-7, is KAGVTQTPRYLIKTRGQQVTLSCSPISGHRSVSWYQQTPGQGLQFLFEYFSETQRNKGNFPGRFSGRQFSNSRSEMNVSTLELGDSALYLCASSDTYSGRAYEQYFGPGTRLTVT.

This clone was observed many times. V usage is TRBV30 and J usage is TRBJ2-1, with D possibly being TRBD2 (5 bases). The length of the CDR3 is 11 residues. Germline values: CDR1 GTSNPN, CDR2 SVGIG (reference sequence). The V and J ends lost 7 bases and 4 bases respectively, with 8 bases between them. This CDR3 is CAFGGYNEQFF. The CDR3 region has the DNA TGTGCCTTCGGCGGGTACAATGAGCAGTTCTTC.

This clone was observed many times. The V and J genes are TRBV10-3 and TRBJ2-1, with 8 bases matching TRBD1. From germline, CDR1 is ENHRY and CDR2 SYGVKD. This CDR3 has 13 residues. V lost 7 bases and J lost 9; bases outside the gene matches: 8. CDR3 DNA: TGTGCCATCACCCGGACAGGGAGTGGTGAGCAGTTCTTC. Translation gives CAITRTGSGEQFF.

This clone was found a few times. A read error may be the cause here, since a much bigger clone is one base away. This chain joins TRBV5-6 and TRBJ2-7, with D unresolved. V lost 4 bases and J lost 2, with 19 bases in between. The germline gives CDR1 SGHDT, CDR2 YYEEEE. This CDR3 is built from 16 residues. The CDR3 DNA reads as TGTGCCAGCAGCCCTAACGGCGCCAGGCGAGCCTACGAGCAGTACTTC. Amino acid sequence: CASSPNGARRAYEQYF.

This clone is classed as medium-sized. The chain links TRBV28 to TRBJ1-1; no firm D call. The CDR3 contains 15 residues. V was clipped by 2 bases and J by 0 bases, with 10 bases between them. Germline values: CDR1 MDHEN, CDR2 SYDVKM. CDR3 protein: CASSLGVSMNTEAFF. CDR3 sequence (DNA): TGTGCCAGCAGTTTAGGGGTCAGCATGAACACTGAAGCTTTCTTT.

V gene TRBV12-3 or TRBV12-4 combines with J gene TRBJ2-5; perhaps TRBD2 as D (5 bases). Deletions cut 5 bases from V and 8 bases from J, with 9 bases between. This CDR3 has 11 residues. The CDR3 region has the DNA TGTGCCAGCAGTGAGGGTGATACCCAGTACTTC. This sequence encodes CASSEGDTQYF.

The DNA for the CDR3 is TGCGCCAGCAGCTCCGCCCACGAGCAGTACTTC. This codes for CASSSAHEQYF. The rearrangement uses TRBV5-1 and TRBJ2-7, with D uncertain. V lost 3 bases and J lost 5, with 6 bases in between. The CDR3 length is 11 residues. CDR1 and CDR2 from the germline V gene are SGHRS and YFSETQ.

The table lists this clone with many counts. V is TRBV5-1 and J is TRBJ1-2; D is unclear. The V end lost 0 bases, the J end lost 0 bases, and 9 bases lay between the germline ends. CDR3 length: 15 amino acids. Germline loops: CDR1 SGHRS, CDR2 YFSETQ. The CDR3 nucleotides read TGCGCCAGCAGCTTGGCCGCCAGATCTAACTATGGCTACACCTTC. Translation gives CASSLAARSNYGYTF.